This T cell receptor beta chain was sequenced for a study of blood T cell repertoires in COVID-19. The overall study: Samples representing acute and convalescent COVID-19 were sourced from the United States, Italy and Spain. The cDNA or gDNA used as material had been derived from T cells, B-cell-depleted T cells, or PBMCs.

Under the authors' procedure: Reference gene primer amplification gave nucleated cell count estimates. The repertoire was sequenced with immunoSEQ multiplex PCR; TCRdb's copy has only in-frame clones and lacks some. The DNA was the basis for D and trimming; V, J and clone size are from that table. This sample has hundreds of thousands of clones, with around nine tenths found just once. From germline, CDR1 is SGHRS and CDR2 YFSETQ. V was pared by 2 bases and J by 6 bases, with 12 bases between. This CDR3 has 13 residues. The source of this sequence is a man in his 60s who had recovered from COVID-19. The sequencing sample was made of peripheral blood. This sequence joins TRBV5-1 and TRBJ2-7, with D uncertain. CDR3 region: CASSFDTGGEQYF. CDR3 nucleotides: TGCGCCAGCAGCTTTGATACTGGTGGCGAGCAGTACTTC.